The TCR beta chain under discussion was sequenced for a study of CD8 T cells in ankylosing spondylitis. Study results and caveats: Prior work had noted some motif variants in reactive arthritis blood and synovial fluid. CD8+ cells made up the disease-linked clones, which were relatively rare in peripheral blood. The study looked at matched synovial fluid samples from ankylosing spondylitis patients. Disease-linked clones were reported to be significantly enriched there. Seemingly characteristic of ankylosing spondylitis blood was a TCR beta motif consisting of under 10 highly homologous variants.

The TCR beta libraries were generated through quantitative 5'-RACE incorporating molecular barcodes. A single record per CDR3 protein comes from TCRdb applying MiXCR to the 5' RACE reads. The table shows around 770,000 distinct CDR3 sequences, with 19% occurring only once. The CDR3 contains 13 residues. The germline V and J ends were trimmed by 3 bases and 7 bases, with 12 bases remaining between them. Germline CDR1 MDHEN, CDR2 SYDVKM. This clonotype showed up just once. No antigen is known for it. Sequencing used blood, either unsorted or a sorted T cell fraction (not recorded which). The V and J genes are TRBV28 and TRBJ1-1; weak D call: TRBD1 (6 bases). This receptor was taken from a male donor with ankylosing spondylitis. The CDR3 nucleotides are TGTGCCAGCAGTTTGGACAGCTTCCTTGAAGCTTTCTTT. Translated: CASSLDSFLEAFF.